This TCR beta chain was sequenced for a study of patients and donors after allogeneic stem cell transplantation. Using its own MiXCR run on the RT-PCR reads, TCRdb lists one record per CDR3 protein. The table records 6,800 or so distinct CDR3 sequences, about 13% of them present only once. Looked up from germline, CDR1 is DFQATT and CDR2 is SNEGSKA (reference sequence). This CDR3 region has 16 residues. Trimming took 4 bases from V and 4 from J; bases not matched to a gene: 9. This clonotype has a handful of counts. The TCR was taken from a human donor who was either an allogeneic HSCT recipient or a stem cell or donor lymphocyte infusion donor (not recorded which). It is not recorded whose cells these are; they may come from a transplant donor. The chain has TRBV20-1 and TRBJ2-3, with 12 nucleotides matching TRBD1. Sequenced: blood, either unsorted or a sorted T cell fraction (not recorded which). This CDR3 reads CSAKFPGQGASDTQYF. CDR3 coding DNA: TGCAGTGCTAAGTTCCCGGGACAGGGGGCTTCAGATACGCAGTATTTT.